Each of the 15 T cell receptor beta chains below was sequenced from the same sample in a study of identical twins (dated by TCRdb to about 2016). Receptor amplification or capture employed 5' RACE. The sequencing machine was an Illumina HiSeq 2000. TCRdb reanalyzed the raw reads on its own, using fastp at Q25 for trimming and MiXCR for clone calling, and kept in-frame beta chains. Entries are consolidated by CDR3 protein sequence, retaining the most common genes and DNA. The sample yields about 900,000 distinct CDR3 sequences; roughly an eighth were counted once. The ten largest make up about 1.5% of the sample. The same sample was also used in a study of yellow fever vaccine responses in identical twins.

The sequenced sample was PBMCs. These receptors all come from a woman under 30 in good health.

The rearrangement joins TRBV4-2 to TRBJ1-1; a weak D match, TRBD1 (5 bases). The V gene's germline CDR1 is LGHNA and CDR2 YNFKEQ. Trimming stripped 0 bases from V and 6 bases from J, with 8 bases between. The CDR3 runs 13 residues. DNA of the CDR3: TGTGCCAGCAGCCAAGATAGCAGGGCTGAAGCTTTCTTT. Translating gives CASSQDSRAEAFF.

This chain joins TRBV6-5 and TRBJ2-5, with D perhaps given as TRBD1 or TRBD2 (6 bases each). In germline, CDR1 is MNHEY, CDR2 SVGAGI. Trimming left V 2 bases short and J 4 bases short, with 17 bases between. This CDR3 spans 16 amino acids. CDR3 loop: CASSYGSGGRGETQYF. The CDR3 DNA reads as TGTGCCAGCAGTTACGGCAGTGGGGGGCGGGGAGAGACCCAGTACTTC.

This clonotype came up many times. The chain has TRBV20-1 and TRBJ2-3; no clear D. This CDR3 is 13 amino acids long. Deletions cut 1 base from V and 5 bases from J, with 10 bases between. Germline loops: CDR1 DFQATT, CDR2 SNEGSKA (reference sequence). CDR3 loop: CSARGVFGDTQYF. The CDR3 DNA reads as TGCAGTGCTAGAGGGGTTTTCGGAGATACGCAGTATTTT.

The rearrangement joins TRBV5-1 to TRBJ1-1; possible D gene TRBD1, 5 bases. CDR3 length: 16 residues. Trimming stripped 1 base from V and 0 bases from J, with 13 bases between. Germline V lookup: CDR1 SGHRS, CDR2 YFSETQ. CDR3 DNA sequence: TGCGCCAGCAGCTTGTTTGGTCAGGGAATGAACACTGAAGCTTTCTTT. Its protein product is CASSLFGQGMNTEAFF.

This chain links TRBV29-1 with TRBJ1-2; D uncertain. With 5 bases removed from V and 3 bases from J, the gap between germline ends came to 16 bases. Germline V lookup: CDR1 SQVTM, CDR2 ANQGSEA. The CDR3 runs 14 residues. The DNA for the CDR3 is TGCAGCGTTCTTGTATCTGGGTCTGACTATGGCTACACCTTC. This sequence encodes CSVLVSGSDYGYTF.

This chain joins TRBV20-1 and TRBJ2-1; TRBD2 matches at 15 bases. Germline V gene lookup returns CDR1 DFQATT and CDR2 SNEGSKA (reference sequence). The V and J ends lost 2 bases and 0 bases, in that order; junction bases with no gene match: 8. This CDR3 has 19 residues. The CDR3 DNA reads as TGCAGTGCTAGACTTGGACTAGCGGGAGGGCATAGCTCCTACAATGAGCAGTTCTTC. It specifies CSARLGLAGGHSSYNEQFF.

This clonotype appeared a few times. The chain recombines TRBV18 with TRBJ2-1, with 8 bases that match TRBD1. The V gene end was trimmed by 3 bases and the J gene end by 8 bases; junction bases not matched to a gene: 6. CDR1 is KGHSH and CDR2 is LQKENI in the germline V gene. The CDR3 totals 14 residues. This chain's CDR3 is CASSPQRTGHEQFF. In DNA, the CDR3 is TGTGCCAGCTCACCCCAAAGGACAGGGCATGAGCAGTTCTTC.

This clonotype was detected only a few times. CDR3 sequence reads: CASNPLSASTDTQYF. The CDR3 DNA follows: TGTGCCAGCAACCCGTTAAGTGCTAGCACAGATACGCAGTATTTT. This chain uses TRBV6-2 or TRBV6-3 with TRBJ2-3; D gene uncertain. V lost 7 bases and J 0 bases, leaving 14 bases between the germline ends. This CDR3 is built from 15 residues. CDR1 and CDR2 (germline): MNHEY, SVGEGT.

This clonotype was picked up many times. The rearrangement links TRBV6-5 to TRBJ1-1, with D uncertain. V was trimmed by 5 bases and J by 3 bases, leaving 4 bases between them. Germline CDR1 and CDR2: MNHEY and SVGAGI. The CDR3 runs 11 residues. This chain's CDR3 is CASSKYTEAFF. For the CDR3, the DNA is TGTGCCAGCAGTAAATACACTGAAGCTTTCTTT.

This clonotype was found many times. This sequence joins TRBV5-1 and TRBJ2-1; weak D call: TRBD1 (5 bases). V was trimmed by 0 bases and J by 4 bases, leaving 11 bases between them. CDR1 is SGHRS and CDR2 is YFSETQ in the germline V gene. CDR3 size: 15 residues. The CDR3 coding sequence is TGCGCCAGCAGCTTGGAGGGGATGGGGTACAATGAGCAGTTCTTC. This sequence encodes CASSLEGMGYNEQFF. Supplemented by reference TRBV5-1 and TRBJ2-1, the full variable domain reads KAGVTQTPRYLIKTRGQQVTLSCSPISGHRSVSWYQQTPGQGLQFLFEYFSETQRNKGNFPGRFSGRQFSNSRSEMNVSTLELGDSALYLCASSLEGMGYNEQFFGPGTRLTVL.

The rearrangement uses TRBV24-1 and TRBJ2-5; TRBD2 matches 8 bases. Trimming took 3 bases from V and 1 from J; bases not matched to a gene: 6. CDR3 size: 16 residues. Germline lookup yields CDR1 KGHDR and CDR2 SFDVKD. The DNA of the CDR3 is TGTGCCACCAGTGATGGGTCTACTAGCGGCCAAGAGACCCAGTACTTC. Protein product: CATSDGSTSGQETQYF.

This clonotype was detected ten times or more. V and J are TRBV29-1 and TRBJ2-7, with D unresolved. V was pared by 4 bases and J by 3 bases, with 16 bases between. The V gene's germline CDR1 is SQVTM and CDR2 ANQGSEA. The CDR3 extends over 14 amino acids. The CDR3 here is CSVGFGAPLYEQYF. DNA for the CDR3: TGCAGCGTTGGTTTCGGCGCCCCACTCTACGAGCAGTACTTC.

This clonotype was detected once. V usage is TRBV4-1 and J usage is TRBJ2-3; 10 nucleotides agree with TRBD2. Germline assignment: CDR1 MGHRA and CDR2 YSYEKL. The length of the CDR3 is 18 residues. The ends lost 2 bases at V and 0 bases at J; junction bases unmatched: 8. The chain's CDR3 is CASSQLTSGRGSTDTQYF. CDR3 sequence (DNA): TGCGCCAGCAGCCAACTGACTAGCGGGCGGGGGAGCACAGATACGCAGTATTTT.

This chain uses TRBV20-1 with TRBJ2-1; no definite D call. Germline V CDR1 and CDR2: DFQATT, SNEGSKA (reference sequence). V lost 6 bases and J 9 bases, leaving 15 bases between the germline ends. CDR3 size: 12 residues. The CDR3 sequence: CSAAVGLAEQFF. CDR3 coding DNA: TGCAGTGCCGCGGTAGGCCTCGCTGAGCAGTTCTTC.

V gene TRBV4-1 combines with J gene TRBJ1-1; D not certain. The V end lost 3 bases, the J end lost 2 bases, and 16 bases lay between the germline ends. This CDR3 contains 16 residues. Germline values: CDR1 MGHRA, CDR2 YSYEKL. CDR3 DNA: TGCGCCAGCAGCCAGGGCTGGGTTCAGACTAACACTGAAGCTTTCTTT. Amino acid sequence: CASSQGWVQTNTEAFF.